The 30 T cell receptor beta chains presented below share a single source sample, sequenced in a study of cytomegalovirus exposure and HLA in healthy donors. The study ran its PCR with 60 Vbeta and 13 Jbeta primers. Assay used: immunoSEQ multiplex PCR; TCRdb lists only in-frame clones, some missing. The data contain fewer than 100,000 clones, about 8% of them singletons. Material for sequencing was PBMCs. The receptors derive from a man between 45 and 60 years old in good health and CMV-seronegative.

The sample holds a few counts of this clone. This sequence joins TRBV4-3 and TRBJ1-2; D remains ambiguous. Germline lookup yields CDR1 LGHNA and CDR2 YSLEER. The V and J ends lost 0 bases and 7 bases respectively, with 15 bases between them. This CDR3 comprises 15 residues. CDR3 protein: CASSQEPTGNAGYTF. The CDR3 DNA follows: TGCGCCAGCAGCCAAGAACCGACCGGGAATGCTGGCTACACCTTC.

This clone was detected only a few times. A junction boundary mismatches the germline segment, possibly from a read error. The chain uses TRBV4-3 and TRBJ2-7, with TRBD2 matching over 8 bases. The V gene's germline CDR1 is LGHNA and CDR2 YSLEER. The CDR3 has 14 amino acids. In nucleotides, the CDR3 is TGCGCCAGCAGCCAAGAGGGGAGCGGGAGAATCCTAACCTTC. The encoded protein is CASSQEGSGRILTF.

This clone was detected a few times. The chain carries TRBV5-1 and TRBJ2-1, with TRBD2 matching over 9 bases. Germline values: CDR1 SGHRS, CDR2 YFSETQ. The CDR3 sequence is 14 residues long. V lost 1 base and J lost 8; bases outside the gene matches: 4. In DNA form, the CDR3 reads TGCGCCAGCAGCTTGCCTAGCGGGGCCTATGAGCAGTTCTTC. It specifies CASSLPSGAYEQFF.

The chain employs TRBV7-9 and TRBJ1-6; 10 bases are shared with TRBD1. This CDR3 region has 16 residues. J was trimmed by 8 bases and V by 4 bases; bases with no gene match: 8. CDR1 is SEHNR, CDR2 FQNEAQ, per germline (reference sequence). CDR3 loop: CASSSVAGTGDSPLHF. DNA for the CDR3: TGTGCCAGCAGCTCAGTTGCCGGGACAGGGGATTCACCCCTCCACTTT. Full variable domain (rest looked up from reference TRBV7-9 and TRBJ1-6): DTGVSQNPRHKITKRGQNVTFRCDPISEHNRLYWYRQTLGQGPEFLTYFQNEAQLEKSRLLSDRFSAERPKGSFSTLEIQRTEQGDSAMYLCASSSVAGTGDSPLHFGNGTRLTVT.

This clone appeared a few times. CDR3 sequence (DNA): TGTGCCAGCAGCTGGGGACAGGAATCACCCCTCCACTTT. Translated: CASSWGQESPLHF. The J gene is TRBJ1-6, the V gene TRBV7-9, with 8 bases fitting TRBD1. CDR1 is SEHNR, CDR2 FQNEAQ, per germline (reference sequence). CDR3 length: 13 amino acids. Losses at the gene ends were 4 bases for V and 10 bases for J; bases not matched to a gene: 3. The full variable domain, its missing parts supplied by reference TRBV7-9 and TRBJ1-6, is DTGVSQNPRHKITKRGQNVTFRCDPISEHNRLYWYRQTLGQGPEFLTYFQNEAQLEKSRLLSDRFSAERPKGSFSTLEIQRTEQGDSAMYLCASSWGQESPLHFGNGTRLTVT.

This clone turned up a few times. This CDR3 reads CAWNRAPRYNEQFF. CDR3 nucleotides: TGTGCCTGGAACAGGGCACCACGATACAATGAGCAGTTCTTC. V is TRBV30 and J is TRBJ2-1; TRBD1 might be the D (6 bases). The germline gives CDR1 GTSNPN, CDR2 SVGIG (reference sequence). This CDR3 has 14 amino acids. V lost 4 bases, J lost 4 bases, and 14 bases lay in between. Variable domain in full (rest from reference TRBV30 and TRBJ2-1): SQTIHQWPATLVQPVGSPLSLECTVEGTSNPNLYWYRQAAGRGLQLLFYSVGIGQISSEVPQNLSASRPQDRQFILSSKKLLLSDSGFYLCAWNRAPRYNEQFFGPGTRLTVL.

This clone has more than one count but fewer than ten. V usage is TRBV19 and J usage is TRBJ2-3; D is ambiguous. The CDR3 extends over 13 amino acids. The V gene lost 5 bases and the J gene lost 7 bases, with 13 bases spanning the gap. Germline V gene lookup returns CDR1 LNHDA and CDR2 SQIVND (reference sequence). The CDR3 nucleotides read TGTGCCAGTAGTTCCACGGTAATACATACGCAGTATTTT. As protein: CASSSTVIHTQYF. Filled out from reference TRBV19 and TRBJ2-3, the complete variable domain reads DGGITQSPKYLFRKEGQNVTLSCEQNLNHDAMYWYRQDPGQGLRLIYYSQIVNDFQKGDIAEGYSVSREKKESFPLTVTSAQKNPTAFYLCASSSTVIHTQYFGPGTRLTVL.

This clone was seen more than once but under ten times. The chain is built from TRBV29-1 and TRBJ2-7; the D gene is possibly TRBD1 (5 bases). This CDR3 contains 13 residues. CDR1 and CDR2 (germline): SQVTM, ANQGSEA. V shed 6 bases and J shed 2 bases, with 14 bases lying between them. CDR3 DNA: TGCAGCGTCGGCAGTTGGACACCCTACGAGCAGTACTTC. It is translated as CSVGSWTPYEQYF.

The chain has TRBV5-5 and TRBJ2-2; TRBD1 matches at 7 bases. The germline gives CDR1 SGHKS, CDR2 YYEKEE (reference sequence). This CDR3 is 15 amino acids long. V gave up 1 base and J gave up 4 bases; unmatched junction bases: 4. The CDR3 region is CASSLLGGGTGELFF. CDR3 coding DNA: TGTGCCAGCAGCTTGTTAGGGGGCGGCACCGGGGAGCTGTTTTTT.

This chain links TRBV16 with TRBJ1-2; D is possibly TRBD1 (6 bases). Trimming shortened V by 2 bases and J by 1 base, and 11 bases separated the two germline ends. The CDR3 loop spans 15 amino acids. The germline gives CDR1 KGHSY, CDR2 FQNENV. The CDR3 spells CASSQARGGNYGYTF. The DNA of the CDR3 is TGTGCCAGCAGCCAAGCCCGAGGGGGTAACTATGGCTACACCTTC.

This clone was detected only a few times. The chain combines TRBV11-2 with TRBJ2-3; no clear D gene. CDR3 length: 12 residues. Germline CDR1 SGHAT, CDR2 FQNNGV. Between the trimmed V and J ends, which lost 1 base and 5 bases, there was a span of 4 bases. The CDR3 here is CASSLAVDTQYF. CDR3 DNA: TGTGCCAGCAGCTTAGCGGTAGATACGCAGTATTTT.

CDR3 in DNA: TGTGCCAGCAGCCCCCGACAGAATAACACTGAAGCTTTCTTT. This codes for CASSPRQNNTEAFF. V is TRBV6-8 and J is TRBJ1-1, with D possibly matching TRBD1 (5 bases). The CDR3 spans 14 residues. Germline assignment: CDR1 MNHGY and CDR2 SAAAGT. The germline V and J ends were trimmed by 6 bases and 2 bases, with 13 bases remaining between them.

This clone was seen more than once but under ten times. The chain couples TRBV15 to TRBJ1-2, with D possibly matching TRBD1 (6 bases). V lost 0 bases and J 8 bases, leaving 13 bases between the germline ends. The V gene's germline CDR1 is LNHNV and CDR2 YYDKDF (reference sequence). The CDR3 has 14 amino acids. In DNA, the CDR3 is TGTGCCACCAGCAGAGATCGGCAGGGGAGCGGCTACACCTTC. This codes for CATSRDRQGSGYTF.

This rearrangement joins TRBV7-3 to TRBJ2-1, with unresolved D. V was cut by 0 bases and J by 7 bases, with 13 bases left in between. The CDR3 length is 15 residues. Germline V lookup: CDR1 SGHTA, CDR2 FQGTGA. The CDR3 DNA sequence: TGTGCCAGCAGCTTAACTTCTAGTATGTCAAATGAGCAGTTCTTC. This codes for CASSLTSSMSNEQFF.

This clone appeared a few times. This rearrangement joins TRBV30 to TRBJ2-7; TRBD2 might be the D (6 bases). Per the germline V gene, CDR1 is GTSNPN and CDR2 is SVGIG (reference sequence). This CDR3 is 15 amino acids long. The V gene lost 0 bases and the J gene lost 1 base, with 13 bases spanning the gap. This CDR3 reads CAWSVGQGGSYEQYF. The CDR3, as DNA: TGTGCCTGGAGTGTAGGGCAGGGAGGATCCTACGAGCAGTACTTC.

This chain links TRBV5-1 with TRBJ2-4, with unresolved D. Germline loops: CDR1 SGHRS, CDR2 YFSETQ. V shed 0 bases and J shed 6 bases, with 7 bases lying between them. This CDR3 has 13 residues. The CDR3 spells CASSLGQANIQYF. CDR3 DNA sequence: TGCGCCAGCAGCTTGGGTCAGGCAAACATTCAGTACTTC.

This clone was recorded a few times. The rearrangement joins TRBV5-1 to TRBJ2-7; 8 bases are a match to TRBD1. The CDR3 has 17 amino acids. Germline V gene sequence: CDR1 SGHRS, CDR2 YFSETQ. After removal of 2 bases from V and 4 bases from J, the junction contained 14 bases not matched to a gene. As DNA, the CDR3 is TGCGCCAGCAGCTTAACACCCCCCGGACAGGGTTCATACGAGCAGTACTTC. It is translated as CASSLTPPGQGSYEQYF.

V and J are TRBV28 and TRBJ2-7; 9 nucleotides line up with TRBD1. The V and J ends lost 5 bases and 2 bases, in that order; junction bases with no gene match: 7. Germline CDR1 reads MDHEN; CDR2 reads SYDVKM. This CDR3 is built from 15 residues. The CDR3 nucleotides read TGTGCCAGCAGTCCGAGACAGGGGGACACCTACGAGCAGTACTTC. Translating gives CASSPRQGDTYEQYF.

This clone occurred a few times. The chain recombines TRBV27 with TRBJ2-5, with unresolved D. The CDR3 consists of 11 residues. Germline V gene sequence: CDR1 MNHEY, CDR2 SMNVEV (reference sequence). Trimming took off 7 bases at V and 2 bases at J, with 5 bases between the two ends. CDR3 protein: CASKTQETQYF. As DNA, the CDR3 is TGTGCCAGCAAGACTCAAGAGACCCAGTACTTC.

This chain joins TRBV2 and TRBJ1-1; D is unclear. This CDR3 contains 13 residues. The V end lost 6 bases, the J end lost 1 base, and 9 bases lay between the germline ends. Looked up from germline, CDR1 is SNHLY and CDR2 is FYNNEI. CDR3 coding DNA: TGTGCCAGCAGGTCCACAACGAACACTGAAGCTTTCTTT. As protein: CASRSTTNTEAFF.

This chain connects TRBV27 to TRBJ1-4; the match to TRBD1 covers 9 bases. Germline V gives CDR1 MNHEY, CDR2 SMNVEV (reference sequence). This CDR3 has 14 amino acids. The J segment lost 8 bases and the V segment lost 5 bases, leaving 6 bases of the junction unmatched. The CDR3 loop is CASSPGTGWEKLFF. CDR3 nucleotide sequence: TGTGCCAGCAGTCCCGGGACAGGGTGGGAAAAACTGTTTTTT.

The chain carries TRBV7-2 and TRBJ1-5; maybe TRBD1 (5 bases). There are 15 residues in the CDR3. Trimming pared 5 bases from V and 5 bases from J, leaving 16 bases between. In germline, CDR1 is SGHTA, CDR2 FQGNSA. The chain's CDR3 is CASSLRRGGYQPQHF. In nucleotides, the CDR3 is TGTGCCAGCAGCCTCCGTCGGGGGGGGTATCAGCCCCAGCATTTT.

The chain uses TRBV28 and TRBJ2-3, with 11 bases fitting TRBD2. The CDR3 consists of 15 residues. Germline CDR1 and CDR2: MDHEN and SYDVKM. The V segment lost 6 bases and the J segment 5 bases; nucleotides outside the gene matches: 7. The CDR3 region is CASRFSGGAQDTQYF. In DNA form, the CDR3 reads TGTGCCAGCAGATTTAGCGGGGGGGCCCAAGATACGCAGTATTTT. The variable domain in full, completed from reference TRBV28 and TRBJ2-3, reads DVKVTQSSRYLVKRTGEKVFLECVQDMDHENMFWYRQDPGLGLRLIYFSYDVKMKEKGDIPEGYSVSREKKERFSLILESASTNQTSMYLCASRFSGGAQDTQYFGPGTRLTVL.

The chain is built from TRBV5-1 and TRBJ2-3; D is possibly TRBD1 (6 bases). This CDR3 comprises 13 residues. In germline, CDR1 is SGHRS, CDR2 YFSETQ. The V end was cut by 3 bases, the J end by 4 bases, with 9 bases between. The CDR3 nucleotides are TGCGCCAGCAGCTCAGGGGCCGCAGATACGCAGTATTTT. It is translated as CASSSGAADTQYF.

The chain employs TRBV5-1 and TRBJ2-3, with a weak D call TRBD2 (5 bases). V was cut by 0 bases and J by 2 bases, with 13 bases left in between. CDR1 is SGHRS and CDR2 is YFSETQ in the germline V gene. This CDR3 region has 16 residues. CDR3 loop: CASSLGADYLTDTQYF. CDR3 DNA: TGCGCCAGCAGCTTGGGGGCAGACTACCTCACAGATACGCAGTATTTT.

The V gene is TRBV28, the J gene TRBJ1-3; D perhaps matches TRBD1 (6 bases). The V gene lost 5 bases and the J gene lost 4 bases, with 18 bases spanning the gap. The V gene's germline CDR1 is MDHEN and CDR2 SYDVKM. The CDR3 covers 16 residues. The CDR3 DNA reads TGTGCCAGCAGTGCCTTTACAGGGTCGGGGGGAAACACCATATATTTT. Translated, it gives CASSAFTGSGGNTIYF.

This clone was counted between two and nine times. The chain links TRBV5-1 to TRBJ2-3, with 14 bases fitting TRBD2. V gave up 2 bases and J gave up 5 bases; unmatched junction bases: 10. The germline gives CDR1 SGHRS, CDR2 YFSETQ. The CDR3 length is 18 residues. In DNA, the CDR3 is TGCGCCAGCAGCTTCGGGTTCGTGGGACTAGCGGGGGAAGATACGCAGTATTTT. Amino acids: CASSFGFVGLAGEDTQYF.

This clone has just a few counts. This chain joins TRBV30 and TRBJ1-1; 7 bases align to TRBD1. The CDR3 length is 13 residues. The V gene's germline CDR1 is GTSNPN and CDR2 SVGIG (reference sequence). J lost 6 bases, V lost 1 base, and 5 bases had no gene match. CDR3 region: CAWSDQGDAEAFF. The CDR3 DNA reads as TGTGCCTGGAGTGATCAGGGGGACGCTGAAGCTTTCTTT.

In this sample, this clone turned up a few times. This rearrangement joins TRBV6-5 to TRBJ1-1; D is uncertain. V dropped 6 bases and J dropped 1 base, with 12 bases sitting between them. Germline lookup yields CDR1 MNHEY and CDR2 SVGAGI. The CDR3 extends over 14 amino acids. The CDR3, as DNA: TGTGCCAGCAGACCCGCCCCGGGGAACACTGAAGCTTTCTTT. This translates into CASRPAPGNTEAFF.

The chain is built from TRBV27 and TRBJ2-7, with TRBD1 matching over 10 bases. This CDR3 has 13 residues. Trimming removed 7 bases from V and 3 bases from J; junction bases left unmatched: 3. Germline V CDR1 and CDR2: MNHEY, SMNVEV (reference sequence). The CDR3 DNA follows: TGTGCCAGCACCGGACAGGGGGGCTACGAGCAGTACTTC. Protein sequence: CASTGQGGYEQYF.